The rows below give T cell receptor beta chains drawn from one sample of a study of T cells in tuberculosis. Assay used: immunoSEQ multiplex PCR; TCRdb lists only in-frame clones, some missing. The sample gives roughly 28,000 clones, nearly 90% of which show up once; roughly 6.2% is in the top ten. What was sequenced was PBMCs. These receptors all stem from a donor aged 5-35 years with latent tuberculosis or without tuberculosis infection. CDR3s include the opening cysteine and the closing phenylalanine or tryptophan. D genes are given only for firm matches. Only some rows state a clone size, as once, few, many or a class for expanded clones.

d_call j_call clone_size v_call cdr3_nt cdr3_aa
. TRBJ2-5 . TRBV27 TGTGCCAGCAGGCCGAGAGGGGGGGGGCGTCGAGAGACCCAGTACTTC CASRPRGGGRRETQYF
TRBD2 TRBJ2-7 . TRBV29-1 TGCAGCGTTATGGCTAGCGGGGGGCCCTTGTCCTCCTACGAGCAGTACTTC CSVMASGGPLSSYEQYF
. TRBJ2-2 . TRBV9 TGTGCCAGCAGCGTACCTAGCGTCACCGGGGAGCTGTTTTTT CASSVPSVTGELFF
. TRBJ2-1 . TRBV6-5 TGTGCCAGCTTCACGGGGGGCCTCAACAATGAGCAGTTCTTC CASFTGGLNNEQFF
. TRBJ2-1 . TRBV5-6 TGTGCCAGCAGCACGCCCGAAGGGCTAGCCTCTACTATTGAGCAGTTCTTC CASSTPEGLASTIEQFF
TRBD1 TRBJ1-3 . TRBV28 TGTGCCAGCAGGTTGACAGGGGGAAACACCATATATTTT CASRLTGGNTIYF
TRBD2 TRBJ2-3 once TRBV11-2 TGTGCCAGCAGCTTTGGGCTCTTAGCGGGGGGGGTAACAGATACGCAGTATTTT CASSFGLLAGGVTDTQYF
TRBD2 TRBJ2-7 . TRBV6-1 TGTGCCAGCAGCCCTACTAGCGGGGTCTACGAGCAGTACTTC CASSPTSGVYEQYF
TRBD1 TRBJ1-4 . TRBV28 TGTGCCAGCAGCCGTCCCCGCACACAGGGGATCCGGGAAAAACTGTTTTTT CASSRPRTQGIREKLFF
TRBD2 TRBJ2-7 . TRBV5-1 TGCGCCAGCGGCAGAGCGCCGGGGGGAAGCTCCTACGAGCAGTACTTC CASGRAPGGSSYEQYF
. TRBJ2-1 . TRBV6-1 TGTGCCAGCAGTGCGCAAAATGAGCACGATAAGCAGTTCTTC CASSAQNEHDKQFF
TRBD2 TRBJ2-1 . TRBV11-3 TGTGCCAGCAGCTTAGTAGCGGGGAGCTACAATGAGCAGTTCTTC CASSLVAGSYNEQFF
. TRBJ1-3 . TRBV5-6 TGTGCCAGCAGCTCAGGGTTTGGAAACACCATATATTTT CASSSGFGNTIYF
TRBD2 TRBJ2-3 . TRBV15 TGTGCCACCAGCAGAGGGACTAGCGGGGGCTCAGATACGCAGTATTTT CATSRGTSGGSDTQYF
TRBD1 TRBJ2-1 . TRBV10-1 TGCGCCATCAAGGGGGCCTCTCCCCACAATGAGCAGTTCTTC CAIKGASPHNEQFF
. TRBJ2-2 . TRBV7-2 TGTGCCAGCAGCTTAGTGGTTTTTGGGGCCTCCGGGGAGCTGTTTTTT CASSLVVFGASGELFF
TRBD1 TRBJ1-1 . TRBV18 TGTGCCAGCTCTCGCTCAGGGGGCCCCAACACTGAAGCTTTCTTT CASSRSGGPNTEAFF
TRBD1 TRBJ2-5 few TRBV7-9 TGTGCCAGCAGCTCCCGGGACAGACTGGAAGAGACCCAGTACTTC CASSSRDRLEETQYF
. TRBJ1-2 . TRBV7-6 TGTGCCAGCAGCTTAGCCACCCACGCCGGCGGGGGTACGAATAGTGGCTATGGCTACACCTTC CASSLATHAGGGTNSGYGYTF
TRBD2 TRBJ2-5 . TRBV6-5 TGTGCCAGTCAGACTAGCGGACAAGAGACCCAGTACTTC CASQTSGQETQYF
. TRBJ2-5 . TRBV5-1 TGCGCCAGCAGCTTTCGACAGGACACGCCGGGGACCCAGTACTTC CASSFRQDTPGTQYF
. TRBJ1-1 . TRBV15 TGTGCCACCAGCAGCGTCTCAGGGGACACTGAAGCTTTCTTT CATSSVSGDTEAFF
. TRBJ1-5 . TRBV7-2 TGTGCCAGCAGCCCACAGACAGGCCATCAGCCCCAGCATTTT CASSPQTGHQPQHF
. TRBJ2-5 . TRBV28 TGTGCTGCGGGGACGTATCCATCATTGACCCAGTACTTC CAAGTYPSLTQYF
TRBD2 TRBJ2-3 . TRBV5-1 TGCGCCAGCCGGAAATCGGCGGGGGGCCGGACAGATACGCAGTATTTT CASRKSAGGRTDTQYF
. TRBJ2-5 . TRBV10-3 TGTGCCATCAGTGAGACCCCCGGGGCCCAGTACTTC CAISETPGAQYF
. TRBJ2-5 . TRBV19 TGTGCCAGTAGTGATCCGGGGTATTTGGAGACCCAGTACTTC CASSDPGYLETQYF
TRBD1 TRBJ1-2 . TRBV18 TGTGCCAGCTCACCCGGACAGGGAGTCGGTGGCTACACCTTC CASSPGQGVGGYTF
. TRBJ2-7 . TRBV4-2 TGTGCCAGCAGCCAAGATATGGGGAGCGGTTACTCCTACGAGCAGTACTTC CASSQDMGSGYSYEQYF
TRBD1 TRBJ1-1 . TRBV6-5 TGTGCCAGCAGTTACGGGACAGGAGAAGCTTTCTTT CASSYGTGEAFF
TRBD1 TRBJ1-1 once TRBV19 TGTGCCAGTAGTCTGGGACAGGGACTGAACACTGAAGCTTTCTTT CASSLGQGLNTEAFF
. TRBJ2-1 . TRBV29-1 TGCAGCGGGAGGGACCGCTCTAGCGTCAGGGACAATGAGCAGTTCTTC CSGRDRSSVRDNEQFF
TRBD1 TRBJ2-7 . TRBV9 TGTGCCAGCAGCGTCCGGGACAGGGGAACCCTAGCCTACGAGCAGTACTTC CASSVRDRGTLAYEQYF
. TRBJ1-2 . TRBV7-9 TGTGCCAGCAGCTTAGCTAGCACAGGGTATGGCTACACCTTC CASSLASTGYGYTF
. TRBJ2-3 . TRBV9 TGTGCCAGCAGCGTAGAGAGTTATACCCTGTATTTT CASSVESYTLYF
. TRBJ1-5 . TRBV5-1 TGCGCCAGCAGCTTGGATCCGCAGGTGAATCAGCCCCAGCATTTT CASSLDPQVNQPQHF